This TCR beta chain was sequenced in a study of cytomegalovirus exposure and HLA in healthy donors. Researchers ran the PCR with 60 Vbeta and 13 Jbeta primers. The assay was immunoSEQ multiplex PCR, and TCRdb's table has in-frame clones only and misses some. The sample yields about 160,000 clones, of which the top ten take up over 1%. The V end was cut by 1 base, the J end by 1 base, with 7 bases between. The CDR3 consists of 14 residues. Per the germline V gene, CDR1 is SGHTA and CDR2 is FQGTGA. The V and J genes are TRBV7-3 and TRBJ1-1; possible D gene TRBD1, 5 bases. The source is a woman aged 55-69 years in good health and CMV-seronegative. Sequencing input: PBMCs. The CDR3 nucleotides read TGTGCCAGCAGCTTAAAGGGGTCGAACACTGAAGCTTTCTTT. Translation gives CASSLKGSNTEAFF.